This T cell receptor beta chain was sequenced during a study of vaccination and CD4 T cells after COVID-19. An Oncomine TCR Beta short-read assay was used to sequence the DNA from cultured CD4+ T cells. Genomic DNA was isolated from cultured CD4+ T cells. One entry per CDR3 protein, called by TCRdb with MiXCR from the PCR reads. The data show about 15,000 distinct CDR3 sequences, approximately 29% seen once. Regarding treatment: 10-day PBMC culture with coronavirus spike peptide pools or control peptides (ViraFEST assay). Expansion of antigen-specific T cells with peptide pools by ViraFEST preceded sequencing of TCRs. In the case of this clonotype: Its antigen remains unknown.

Trimming removed 1 base at V and 1 base at J, with 10 bases between. Germline assignment: CDR1 SGHNT and CDR2 YENEEA. The CDR3 has 15 amino acids. The rearrangement uses TRBV11-3 and TRBJ2-5; no definite D call. This clonotype was obtained from a human donor with COVID-19. Material for sequencing was cultured CD4+ T cells from blood. Here the CDR3 reads CASSLGPTPQETQYF. The CDR3 DNA is TGTGCCAGCAGCTTAGGTCCCACACCCCAAGAGACCCAGTACTTC.